This T cell receptor beta chain was captured by sequencing in a study of T cell clonality in common variable immunodeficiency (dated by TCRdb to the mid-2010s). Most of the CVID patients and most of the healthy controls were of Caucasian heritage. Heparinized peripheral whole blood samples of roughly 4.5 to 8 ml were collected from each donor. Genomic DNA from adults with common variable immune deficiency (CVID) and from healthy adult controls was used for sequencing of TCRbeta CDR3 repertoires. A total of about 22 healthy adult volunteers (about 12 female and around 10 male; age range about 20 to 70 years, mean age about 32) were included in the control group. Diluted blood was density-centrifuged over Hypaque 1077 or Ficoll-Paque to isolate peripheral blood mononuclear cells. Unsorted mononuclear cells served as the source of genomic DNA, which was extracted either by Qiagen column purification or by a centrifugation-based method.

For sequencing, equivalent amounts of genomic DNA were input from CVID and control samples. For every sample, a 60 bp segment covering the rearranged TCRbeta CDR3 region was amplified and then sequenced. The immunoSEQ assay, a bias-corrected multiplex PCR combined with high-throughput sequencing, was used to amplify TCRbeta. The study's processing was this. Every unique nucleotide sequence counted as a clone and was annotated with V, D and J genes, copy number and frequency. Sequences were labeled productive if in frame, and non-productive if out of frame or containing stop codons. Clonality was calculated from Shannon's entropy as previously described. The predicted amino acid sequences of productive clones were used to derive the mean CDR3 Kyte-Doolittle hydropathy. Using the R hclust function, scaled V gene usage was clustered hierarchically with Manhattan distance and complete linkage. Sharing of clones by CDR3 amino acid sequence was evaluated through resampling of 12 repertoires per group over 100 rounds. Repertoires were searched for 60 to 80 published EBV-specific and some 240 published CMV-specific TCRbeta sequences. Two CVID samples yielding fewer than 10,000 sequences were excluded from analysis, leaving approximately 40 CVID repertoires. As stored in TCRdb, this immuneACCESS dataset retains in-frame rearrangements with V and J assigned. A fraction of the clones does not appear; measured against another copy, unresolved V genes explain less than half of the discrepancy, and the remainder lacks a known reason. The V and J calls and clone size come from that table; D and trimming were worked out from the DNA. In this sample the table shows approximately 58,000 clones, and no singletons are among them. 5.4% of the sample belongs to the ten largest clones.

The investigation overall reported the following: Healthy controls shared more TCRbeta clones with each other than CVID subjects shared among themselves (p < 0.0001). Correlations of repertoire features with clinical complications were constrained by heterogeneity among patients within the CVID cohort. According to the authors, finding the cause of the higher clonality in CVID would require sequencing the repertoires of T cell subpopulations. TCRbeta clonality was higher in CVID subjects than in healthy controls (t-test p = 0.018), and the increase was most characteristic of about a third of subjects. CVID TCRbeta sequences were reported to have fewer deletions and N-nucleotide insertions and to lack highly modified clones with 13 or more V deletions. Even though DNA input was equal, the average per sample came to 82,000 or so unique sequences for controls compared with about 31,547 for CVID samples.

Compared with germline, V lacks 5 bases and J lacks 4 bases; bases without a gene match: 7. The germline V gene provides CDR1 SGHVS and CDR2 FNYEAQ. Including cysteine and phenylalanine, the CDR3 has 14 amino acids. The CDR3 was read in part: 33 bases, with the frame set at base 1. This clone was recorded at least ten times. Its cognate antigen has yet to be identified. The read ends 3 residues before the CDR3 terminus; that terminus is restored from the germline J gene. The source is a person aged 18-70 years in good health. Material for sequencing was peripheral blood mononuclear cells. The chain employs TRBV7-6 and TRBJ1-1; 7 junctional bases match TRBD1. The CDR3 here reads CASSDRQGLTEAFF. The part of the CDR3 DNA that was read is TGTGCCAGCAGCGACCGACAGGGACTCACTGAA.